These 11 T cell receptor beta chains were all obtained from the same sample, sequenced in a study of blood T cell repertoires in COVID-19. TCRdb's table, derived via immunoSEQ multiplex PCR, lists solely in-frame clones and lacks some. The data hold approximately 300,000 clones, with roughly nine tenths observed a single time. The sequenced sample was peripheral blood. These TCRs come from a woman in her 30s with COVID-19, enrolled during active disease.

The chain carries TRBV7-2 and TRBJ2-5, with 10 bases that match TRBD2. The CDR3 has 15 residues. V was pared by 2 bases and J by 6 bases, with 6 bases of the junction left unmatched. CDR1 is SGHTA and CDR2 is FQGNSA in the germline V gene. This CDR3 reads CASSLSASGGKTQYF. CDR3 nucleotides: TGTGCCAGCAGCTTATCGGCTAGCGGGGGTAAGACCCAGTACTTC.

The gene calls are TRBV15 and TRBJ2-7; 7 positions agree with TRBD1. The CDR3 totals 16 residues. Germline V gene data show CDR1 as LNHNV and CDR2 as YYDKDF (reference sequence). V shed 5 bases, J shed 3 bases, and the junction held 13 bases outside the gene matches. Written as DNA, the CDR3 is TGTGCCACCAGCGGCCTCGTTGAGGGGGCGCGCTACGAGCAGTACGTC. Its translation is CATSGLVEGARYEQYV.

The rearrangement joins TRBV11-2 to TRBJ1-4, with 7 bases fitting TRBD1. The CDR3 is made up of 17 amino acids. Germline lookup yields CDR1 SGHAT and CDR2 FQNNGV. J lost 3 bases, V lost 5 bases, and 12 bases had no gene match. The DNA of the CDR3 is TGTGCCAGCAGCCTCCGACAGGGTGCTTCGGCTAATGAAAAACTGTTTTTT. Protein: CASSLRQGASANEKLFF. Full variable domain (rest looked up from reference TRBV11-2 and TRBJ1-4): EAGVAQSPRYKIIEKRQSVAFWCNPISGHATLYWYQQILGQGPKLLIQFQNNGVVDDSQLPKDRFSAERLKGVDSTLKIQPAKLEDSAVYLCASSLRQGASANEKLFFGSGTQLSVL.

The chain employs TRBV28 and TRBJ1-1; D is undetermined. The CDR3 covers 12 residues. Trimming removed 6 bases from V and 6 bases from J, with 11 bases in between. CDR1 is MDHEN, CDR2 SYDVKM, per germline. The CDR3 DNA reads TGTGCCAGCAGCCCTCCTTTGTCTGAAGCTTTCTTT. Protein sequence: CASSPPLSEAFF.

V gene TRBV5-6 combines with J gene TRBJ1-3; D may be TRBD1 (6 bases). The length of the CDR3 is 12 residues. Trimming removed 3 bases at V and 13 bases at J, with 14 bases between. The V gene's germline CDR1 is SGHDT and CDR2 YYEEEE. The CDR3 sequence: CASSSPGVSIYF. The CDR3 region has the DNA TGTGCCAGCAGCTCACCAGGGGTTTCGATATATTTT.

This chain connects TRBV10-1 to TRBJ1-6; D gene unclear. The V end lost 1 base, the J end lost 0 bases, and 10 bases lay between the germline ends. This CDR3 comprises 17 residues. CDR1 is WNHNN and CDR2 is SYGVQD in the germline V gene (reference sequence). The CDR3: CASSEWGEISYNSPLHF. For the CDR3, the DNA is TGCGCCAGCAGTGAGTGGGGAGAAATCTCCTATAATTCACCCCTCCACTTT.

This chain connects TRBV6-5 to TRBJ2-2, with D tentatively TRBD1 (6 bases). This CDR3 has 14 amino acids. Trimming left V 7 bases short and J 6 bases short, with 15 bases between. Germline V gene sequence: CDR1 MNHEY, CDR2 SVGAGI. The CDR3 bases are TGTGCCAGCAAAACAACAGGGTTGGCCGGGGAGCTGTTTTTT. It encodes CASKTTGLAGELFF.

The chain employs TRBV6-1 and TRBJ1-2, with D possibly TRBD1 on 5 matching bases. This CDR3 contains 15 residues. CDR1 and CDR2 (germline): MNHNS, SASEGT. V lost 0 bases and J lost 4, with 12 bases in between. The CDR3, as DNA: TGTGCCAGCAGTGAAGCTCAGACAGAGAGCTATGGCTACACCTTC. As protein: CASSEAQTESYGYTF.

This chain links TRBV27 with TRBJ2-1, with D possibly matching TRBD2 (7 bases). The CDR3 has 14 amino acids. V was cut by 5 bases and J by 8 bases, with 16 bases left in between. Germline loops: CDR1 MNHEY, CDR2 SMNVEV (reference sequence). The CDR3 spells CASSAGATRYEQFF. The CDR3 DNA is TGTGCCAGCAGTGCGGGGGCAACCAGGTATGAGCAGTTCTTC.

The chain employs TRBV18 and TRBJ2-5; 7 nucleotides match TRBD2. The CDR3 extends over 16 amino acids. The germline V gene has CDR1 KGHSH and CDR2 LQKENI. Germline trimming cut 1 base from V and 5 bases from J; bases unmatched to any gene: 10. CDR3 DNA: TGTGCCAGCTCACCACGCAGGCAGCGGGGCGGGGAGACCCAGTACTTC. Its translation: CASSPRRQRGGETQYF.

V is TRBV6-1 and J is TRBJ1-2; 10 nucleotides agree with TRBD1. V shed 2 bases and J 9 bases; nucleotides not matched to a gene: 9. Germline CDR1 reads MNHNS; CDR2 reads SASEGT. The CDR3 is 15 amino acids. The CDR3 DNA reads TGTGCCAGCAGTGAACCAGGACAGGGGGTGGTTAGCTACACCTTC. As protein: CASSEPGQGVVSYTF.